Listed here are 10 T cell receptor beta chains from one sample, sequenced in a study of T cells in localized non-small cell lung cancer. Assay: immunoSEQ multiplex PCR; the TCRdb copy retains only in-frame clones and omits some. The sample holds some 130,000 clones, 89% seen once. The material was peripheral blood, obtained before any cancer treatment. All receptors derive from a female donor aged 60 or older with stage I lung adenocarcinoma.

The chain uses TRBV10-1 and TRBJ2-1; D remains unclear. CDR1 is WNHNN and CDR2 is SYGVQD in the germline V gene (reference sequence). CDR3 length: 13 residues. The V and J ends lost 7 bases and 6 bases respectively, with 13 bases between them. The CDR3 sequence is CASKFSDFNEQFF. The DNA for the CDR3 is TGCGCCAGCAAATTTTCGGATTTCAATGAGCAGTTCTTC.

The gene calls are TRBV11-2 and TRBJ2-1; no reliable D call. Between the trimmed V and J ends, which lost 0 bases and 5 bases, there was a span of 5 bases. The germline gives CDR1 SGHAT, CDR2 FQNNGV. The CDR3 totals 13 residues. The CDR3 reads CASSLDINNEQFF. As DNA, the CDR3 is TGTGCCAGCAGCTTAGATATCAACAATGAGCAGTTCTTC.

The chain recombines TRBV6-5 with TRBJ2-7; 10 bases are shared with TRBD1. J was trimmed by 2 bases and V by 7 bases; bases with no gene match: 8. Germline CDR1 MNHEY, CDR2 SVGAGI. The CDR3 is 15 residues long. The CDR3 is CASNPDRGLPYEQYF. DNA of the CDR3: TGTGCCAGCAACCCCGACAGGGGGCTACCCTACGAGCAGTACTTC.

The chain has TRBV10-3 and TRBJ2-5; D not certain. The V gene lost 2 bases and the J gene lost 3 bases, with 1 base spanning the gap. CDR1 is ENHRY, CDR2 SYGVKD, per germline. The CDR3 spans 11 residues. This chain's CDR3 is CAISEKETQYF. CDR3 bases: TGTGCCATCAGTGAGAAAGAGACCCAGTACTTC.

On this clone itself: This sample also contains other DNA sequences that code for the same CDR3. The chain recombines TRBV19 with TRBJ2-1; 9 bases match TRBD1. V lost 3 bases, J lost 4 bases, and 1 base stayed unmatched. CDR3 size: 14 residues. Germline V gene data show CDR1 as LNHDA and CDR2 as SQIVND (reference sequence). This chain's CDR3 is CASSIGQGYNEQFF. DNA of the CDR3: TGTGCCAGTAGTATTGGACAGGGGTACAATGAGCAGTTCTTC.

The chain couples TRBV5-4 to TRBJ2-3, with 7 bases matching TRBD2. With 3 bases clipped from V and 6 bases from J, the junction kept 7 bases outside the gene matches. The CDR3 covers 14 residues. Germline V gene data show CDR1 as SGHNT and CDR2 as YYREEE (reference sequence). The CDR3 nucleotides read TGTGCCAGCAGCTGGCTAGCGGTGCAGGATACGCAGTATTTT. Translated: CASSWLAVQDTQYF.

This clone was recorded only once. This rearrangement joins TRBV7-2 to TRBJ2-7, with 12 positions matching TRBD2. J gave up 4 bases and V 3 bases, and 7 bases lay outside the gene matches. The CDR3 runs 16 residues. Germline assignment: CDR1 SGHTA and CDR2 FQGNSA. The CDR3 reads CASSFSTSGRTYEQYF. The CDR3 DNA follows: TGTGCCAGCAGCTTTTCCACTAGCGGGAGGACGTACGAGCAGTACTTC.

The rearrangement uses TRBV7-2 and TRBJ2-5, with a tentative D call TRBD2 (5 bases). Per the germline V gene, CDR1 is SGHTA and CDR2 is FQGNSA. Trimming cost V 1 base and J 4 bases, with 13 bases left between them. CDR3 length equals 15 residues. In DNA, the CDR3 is TGTGCCAGCAGCTTAGTGGTCGGGATTTCAGAGACCCAGTACTTC. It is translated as CASSLVVGISETQYF. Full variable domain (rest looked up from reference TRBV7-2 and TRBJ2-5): GAGVSQSPSNKVTEKGKDVELRCDPISGHTALYWYRQSLGQGLEFLIYFQGNSAPDKSGLPSDRFSAERTGGSVSTLTIQRTQQEDSAVYLCASSLVVGISETQYFGPGTRLLVL.

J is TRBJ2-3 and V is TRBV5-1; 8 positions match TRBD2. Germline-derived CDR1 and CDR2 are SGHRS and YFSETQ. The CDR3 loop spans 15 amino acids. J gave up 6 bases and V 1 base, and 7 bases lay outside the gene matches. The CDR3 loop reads CASSLSPGGGDTQYF. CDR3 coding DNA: TGCGCCAGCAGCTTGTCTCCGGGAGGGGGGGATACGCAGTATTTT.

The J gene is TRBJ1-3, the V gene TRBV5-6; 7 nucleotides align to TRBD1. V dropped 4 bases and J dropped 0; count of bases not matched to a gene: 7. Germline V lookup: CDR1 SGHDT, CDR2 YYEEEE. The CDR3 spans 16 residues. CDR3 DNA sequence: TGTGCCAGCAGCGAGGTAGGGGGCGGCTCTGGAAACACCATATATTTT. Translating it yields CASSEVGGGSGNTIYF.